The next 7 T cell receptor beta chains were all read from a single sample in a study of cytotoxic CD8 clonotypes in ibrutinib-treated CLL. Sequencing was performed with immunoSEQ multiplex PCR; in TCRdb, only in-frame clones are kept and a portion is missing. This sample has about 200,000 clones, with 79% found just once. The sample consisted of PBMCs, taken after 12 months of ibrutinib treatment. The receptors were gathered from a human donor with chronic lymphocytic leukemia.

The rearrangement links TRBV27 to TRBJ1-5, with D possibly matching TRBD1 (5 bases). Germline V gives CDR1 MNHEY, CDR2 SMNVEV (reference sequence). This CDR3 has 14 amino acids. V lost 7 bases and J 6 bases, leaving 16 bases between the germline ends. Here the CDR3 reads CASTLPGTSQPQHF. Here the CDR3 DNA reads TGTGCCAGCACCCTCCCAGGGACGAGTCAGCCCCAGCATTTT.

The chain combines TRBV4-2 with TRBJ2-2, with TRBD2 matching over 12 bases. The V gene's germline CDR1 is LGHNA and CDR2 YNFKEQ. The CDR3 loop spans 16 amino acids. J was trimmed by 4 bases and V by 3 bases; bases with no gene match: 3. The CDR3 here is CASSHVTSGSTGELFF. Written as DNA, the CDR3 is TGTGCCAGCAGCCACGTGACTAGCGGGAGCACCGGGGAGCTGTTTTTT.

The chain has TRBV4-2 and TRBJ2-3; 10 nucleotides agree with TRBD2. The germline V gene encodes CDR1 LGHNA and CDR2 YNFKEQ. The trim removed 1 base at V and 6 bases at J, leaving 13 bases unmatched. CDR3 length equals 18 residues. The CDR3 nucleotides are TGTGCCAGCAGCCAAGGGGCGGCTAGCGGGAGTATTCCGGATACGCAGTATTTT. This codes for CASSQGAASGSIPDTQYF.

This sequence joins TRBV30 and TRBJ2-3; maybe TRBD2 (5 bases). This CDR3 has 14 residues. Trimming took off 0 bases at V and 2 bases at J, with 9 bases between the two ends. The germline V gene has CDR1 GTSNPN and CDR2 SVGIG (reference sequence). The CDR3 region is CAWSVGAPTDTQYF. For the CDR3, the DNA is TGTGCCTGGAGTGTGGGAGCCCCCACAGATACGCAGTATTTT.

This clone showed up many times. The rearrangement links TRBV27 to TRBJ1-2; D remains ambiguous. From germline, CDR1 is MNHEY and CDR2 SMNVEV (reference sequence). Deletions cut 8 bases from V and 1 base from J, with 14 bases between. CDR3 length: 14 residues. As DNA, the CDR3 is TGTGCCAGCGCCCTGAGCGCGGGTAACTATGGCTACACCTTC. This encodes CASALSAGNYGYTF.

This clone was seen a handful of times. This chain links TRBV25-1 with TRBJ1-3; 9 bases match TRBD1. This CDR3 has 15 amino acids. Looked up from germline, CDR1 is MGHDK and CDR2 is SYGVNS. Trimming cost V 3 bases and J 7 bases; bases outside gene matches: 7. As DNA, the CDR3 is TGTGCCAGCAGTGATCCGGGGACAGGGAGGAACACCATATATTTT. This gives the protein CASSDPGTGRNTIYF.

Notes on this clone: Within the sample, other DNA sequences also encode this same CDR3. The chain combines TRBV7-9 with TRBJ1-3; the D is unclear. Trimming removed 1 base at V and 3 bases at J, with 4 bases between. CDR3 length: 13 amino acids. Per the germline V gene, CDR1 is SEHNR and CDR2 is FQNEAQ (reference sequence). The CDR3 nucleotides are TGTGCCAGCAGCTTAGGGGTTGGAAACACCATATATTTT. Translating it yields CASSLGVGNTIYF.